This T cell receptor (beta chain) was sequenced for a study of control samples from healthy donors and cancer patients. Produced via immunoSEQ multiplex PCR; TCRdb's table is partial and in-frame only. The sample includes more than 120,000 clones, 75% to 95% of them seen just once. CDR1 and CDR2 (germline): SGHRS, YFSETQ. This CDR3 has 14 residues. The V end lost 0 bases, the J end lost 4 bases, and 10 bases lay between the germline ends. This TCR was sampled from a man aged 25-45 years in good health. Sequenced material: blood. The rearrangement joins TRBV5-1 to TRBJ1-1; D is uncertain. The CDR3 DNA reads TGCGCCAGCAGCTTGGTGTGGGTGGGCACTGAAGCTTTCTTT. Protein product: CASSLVWVGTEAFF.